The rows below give T cell receptor beta chains drawn from one sample of a study of long-term antiretroviral therapy in people with HIV. TCRdb's copy holds only in-frame clones and misses some; the assay was immunoSEQ multiplex PCR. The sample consists of approximately 17,000 clones, over 70% of them appearing once. This material consisted of unsorted PBMCs, taken less than 2.2 years before starting antiretroviral therapy. These receptors came from a man under 40 with HIV. Both conserved end residues are trimmed from each CDR3. A D gene is named only where the DNA matches it firmly.

V | D | CDR3
TRBV4-1 | . | ASSQEQAGFFGYT
TRBV7-9 | . | ASSLDNRQAETQY
TRBV29-1 | TRBD1 | SVVRDRGTDTQY
TRBV10-2 | TRBD2 | ASSPGTSGTYEQY
TRBV7-2 | . | ASSSNTEAF
TRBV5-1 | . | ASSWGISTSSTDTQY
TRBV2 | . | ASREGHATDTQY
TRBV5-4 | TRBD1 | ASKQGQRGSNYGYT
TRBV5-6 | TRBD2 | ASSLPGLATDTQY
TRBV7-2 | . | ASLRGAQADTQY
TRBV21-1 | . | ASRSNRDRRTYEQY
TRBV18 | TRBD1 | ASSPRSPGTGVYEQY
TRBV11-2 | . | ASSSLTSAGV
TRBV6-5 | . | ASSVTGASPGYT
TRBV7-2 | . | ASSLSVGQSFYGYT
TRBV23-1 | . | ASSQLAGKIRNYGYT
TRBV11-3 | . | ASSLDRLQETQY
TRBV29-1 | . | SVETTGHTGELF
TRBV5-6 | . | ASRAGMSGANVLT
TRBV27 | . | ASRFGANTDTQY
TRBV7-6 | TRBD1 | ASSLARTGQETQY
TRBV7-9 | . | ASSLVGGDRYNSPLH
TRBV6-5 | . | AISESYGTEAF
TRBV29-1 | . | SVSGTVTGELF
TRBV28 | TRBD1 | ASSSRQGWYEQY
TRBV7-7 | TRBD1 | ASSISGDRVGTQY
TRBV18 | . | ASSPREYNEQF
TRBV7-6 | TRBD2 | ASSSGLAGLPYEQY
TRBV2 | . | ASSVEGSIKAF
TRBV27 | . | ASSPGTAETQY
TRBV10-1 | . | ASSEGRTNEKLF
TRBV7-3 | TRBD1 | ASSWGTGGDNEQF
TRBV11-2 | . | ASSLGARGSNTGELF
TRBV9 | . | ASSVGTAPYEQY
TRBV18 | . | ASSGTAGELF
TRBV9 | . | ASSVEGNSPLH
TRBV10-2 | TRBD2 | ASRRETSGYNEQF
TRBV6-6 | . | ASSNRVGEKLF
TRBV29-1 | . | SVRGSGTQETQY
TRBV7-8 | . | ASSLEGLYGYT
TRBV29-1 | . | SVLQSFNTGELF
TRBV4-3 | . | ASSQDWAQAYGYT
TRBV5-5 | . | ASSWDFSSGNTIY
TRBV7-2 | TRBD2 | ASSPRGAGANVLT
TRBV19 | . | ASEYRRSSNQPQH
TRBV7-2 | . | ASRGPSASTDTQY
TRBV6-6 | . | ASSYPDSPAPQH
TRBV7-6 | . | ASSLGVLGSGANVLT
TRBV7-9 | . | ASSLAGALQETQY
TRBV25-1 | . | ASSAANASGANVLT
TRBV2 | . | ASSEAARGNQPQH
TRBV5-1 | . | ASSTGTFNTGELF